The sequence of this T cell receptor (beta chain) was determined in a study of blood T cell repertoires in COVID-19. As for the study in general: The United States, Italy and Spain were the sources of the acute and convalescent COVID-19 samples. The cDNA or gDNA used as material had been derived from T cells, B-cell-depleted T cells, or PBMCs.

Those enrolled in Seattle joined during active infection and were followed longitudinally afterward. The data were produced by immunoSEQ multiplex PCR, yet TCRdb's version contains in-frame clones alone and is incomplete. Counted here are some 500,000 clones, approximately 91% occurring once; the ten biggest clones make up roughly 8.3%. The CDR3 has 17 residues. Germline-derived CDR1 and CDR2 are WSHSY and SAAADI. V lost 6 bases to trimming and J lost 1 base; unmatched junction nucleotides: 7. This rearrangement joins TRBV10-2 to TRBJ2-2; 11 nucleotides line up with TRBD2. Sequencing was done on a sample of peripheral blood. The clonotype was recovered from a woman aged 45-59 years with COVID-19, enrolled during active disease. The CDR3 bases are TGCGCCAGCAGGAAGGCTAGCGGGGGGCGGAACACCGGGGAGCTGTTTTTT. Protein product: CASRKASGGRNTGELFF.